A few counts support the clone carrying this T cell receptor beta chain. Antigen unknown. The data were obtained in a study of beta chain features in type 1 diabetes. Study observations and caveats: Any PCR bias toward short templates would affect both groups alike. Sequencing from cDNA could over-represent high-TCR-expressing cells. A moderate, significant TCRB CDR3 shortening appeared in type 1 diabetes across four CD4+ subsets.

The entirety of the isolated RNA underwent reverse transcription, so expressed TCRB transcripts were sequenced. Assay: immunoSEQ multiplex PCR; the TCRdb copy retains only in-frame clones and omits some. The data contain more than 95,000 clones, under 30% of them singletons. This CDR3 contains 15 residues. Germline V gene lookup returns CDR1 LGHNA and CDR2 YSLEER. V shed 5 bases and J shed 8 bases, with 18 bases lying between them. The sequencing sample was made of central memory CD4+ T cells from blood. The receptor comes from a woman aged 18-35 years with type 1 diabetes. The chain uses TRBV4-3 and TRBJ1-4, with D perhaps matching TRBD1 (5 bases). The CDR3: CASSFQTGPTEKLFF. DNA of the CDR3: TGCGCCAGCAGCTTCCAAACAGGACCTACCGAAAAACTGTTTTTT.